The clone carrying this T cell receptor beta chain was observed once. Its specificity is not known. Measured with immunoSEQ multiplex PCR; TCRdb has only the in-frame clones, and not every one. Among tens of thousands of clones listed, more than 85% were seen once. This record belongs to a study of OX40 agonist ivuxolimab in advanced cancers. Findings and limits, study-wide: In the 0.1 to 3.0 mg/kg range, CD4+ and CD8+ blood T cells had expanded clonally by week 6. Determination of antigen specificity was not performed for the expanded peripheral T cells.

V lost 6 bases to trimming and J lost 1 base, with 15 bases between them. Germline V gene data show CDR1 as SNHLY and CDR2 as FYNNEI. The CDR3 totals 15 residues. The TCR comes from an adult with an advanced solid tumor such as melanoma, head and neck, liver or kidney cancer. The input for sequencing was CD4+ or CD8+ T cells sorted from blood, taken in a trial of the OX40 agonist ivuxolimab. This rearrangement joins TRBV2 to TRBJ2-5, with D hard to call. The CDR3 region is CASSPSTGSQETQYF. The CDR3 DNA is TGTGCCAGCAGCCCTTCGACGGGTTCCCAAGAGACCCAGTACTTC.